This T cell receptor beta chain stems from a study of T cell clusters in autoimmune cytopenias. On the study more broadly: The median distinct TRB clonotype count was about 2,400 per sample, from a median roughly 50,000 reads.

This clonotype is medium-sized by frequency. Its antigen is currently unknown. The study's findings and limits: TRB repertoire shifts in secondary cytopenia and chronic lymphocytic leukemia mostly reflected lymphoma, not autoimmunity. Compared with active autoimmune hepatitis patients, healthy donors showed about 3-fold more exclusive TRB clusters.

Each sample's input was about 270 ng genomic DNA, roughly 40,000 genome equivalents. Multiplex touch-down PCR amplified TRB using TRB-A and TRB-B pools in one tube. TCRdb reanalyzed the multiplex PCR reads, giving one entry per CDR3 protein sequence and no DNA. The sample data list around 2,600 distinct CDR3 sequences. CDR3 length equals 14 residues. Germline CDR1 reads SQVTM; CDR2 reads ANQGSEA. This clonotype originated in a human donor with an autoimmune cytopenia or autoimmune hepatitis (not recorded which). This chain joins TRBV29-1 and TRBJ1-1; the TCRdb call, TRBD1, lacks DNA for checking. Sequencing used peripheral blood. The CDR3 is CSVFTGGKRTEAFF.